This TCR beta chain is from a study of CD8+CD57+ T cells in acquired aplastic anemia. Genomic DNA provided the template from which TCR beta VDJ and CDR3 profiles were obtained. TCRdb fed the reads into MiXCR, producing one record per CDR3 protein. Of about 190,000 distinct CDR3 sequences in the sample, approximately 49% are singletons; the top ten hold about 15%. The CDR3 covers 12 residues. The germline V gene has CDR1 MDHEN and CDR2 SYDVKM. The ends were cut back, 6 bases at V and 3 bases at J, with 9 bases in the middle. This clonotype was picked up a small number of times. This could be a read error, since a much larger clone is one nucleotide away.

Input material: sorted CD4+, CD8+, or CD8+CD57+ T cells (not recorded which) from PBMCs. The sequence derives from a human donor in good health, serving as a control. The V call is TRBV28, the J call TRBJ2-7; D unresolved. The CDR3 reads CASSLRHYEQYF. The CDR3 nucleotides are TGTGCCAGCAGCCTAAGGCACTACGAGCAGTACTTC.